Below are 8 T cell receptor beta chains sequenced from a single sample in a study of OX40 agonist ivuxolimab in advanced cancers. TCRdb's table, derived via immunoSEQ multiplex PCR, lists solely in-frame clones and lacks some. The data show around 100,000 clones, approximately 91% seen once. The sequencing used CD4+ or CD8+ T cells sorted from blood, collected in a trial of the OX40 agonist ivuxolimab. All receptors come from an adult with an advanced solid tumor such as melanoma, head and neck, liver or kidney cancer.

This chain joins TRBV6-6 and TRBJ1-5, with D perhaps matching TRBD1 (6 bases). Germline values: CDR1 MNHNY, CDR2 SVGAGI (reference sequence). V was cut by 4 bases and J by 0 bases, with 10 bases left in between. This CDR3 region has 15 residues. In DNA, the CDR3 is TGTGCCAGCAGTTCAGACAGGAATAGCAATCAGCCCCAGCATTTT. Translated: CASSSDRNSNQPQHF.

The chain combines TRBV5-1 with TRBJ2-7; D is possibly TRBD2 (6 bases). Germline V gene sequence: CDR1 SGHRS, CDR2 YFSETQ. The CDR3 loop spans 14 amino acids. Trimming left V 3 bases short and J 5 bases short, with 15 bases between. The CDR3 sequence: CASSWGEPGNEQYF. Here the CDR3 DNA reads TGCGCCAGCAGCTGGGGGGAGCCGGGGAACGAGCAGTACTTC.

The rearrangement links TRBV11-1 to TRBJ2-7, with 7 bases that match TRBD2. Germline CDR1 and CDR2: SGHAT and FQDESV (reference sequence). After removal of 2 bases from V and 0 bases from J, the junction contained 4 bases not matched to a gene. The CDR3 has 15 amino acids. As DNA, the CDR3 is TGTGCCAGCAGCTTATTGCGGGGGAGCTCCTACGAGCAGTACTTC. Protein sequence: CASSLLRGSSYEQYF.

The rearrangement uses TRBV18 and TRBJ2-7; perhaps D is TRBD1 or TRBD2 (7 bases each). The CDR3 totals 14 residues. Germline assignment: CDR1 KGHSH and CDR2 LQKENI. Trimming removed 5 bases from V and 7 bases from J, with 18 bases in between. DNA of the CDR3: TGTGCCAGCTCAACCACGGACAGGCGGGGGGAGCAGTACTTC. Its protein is CASSTTDRRGEQYF.

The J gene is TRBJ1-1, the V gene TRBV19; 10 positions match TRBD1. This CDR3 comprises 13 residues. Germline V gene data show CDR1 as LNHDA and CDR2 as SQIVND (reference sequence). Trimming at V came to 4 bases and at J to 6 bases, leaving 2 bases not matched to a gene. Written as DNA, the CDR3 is TGTGCCAGTAGTAGGGACAGGGGTGCTGAAGCTTTCTTT. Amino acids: CASSRDRGAEAFF.

CDR3 in DNA: TGTGCCAGTACCCCCCGGGGGGCAGGTGTCTATGGCTACACCTTC. It encodes CASTPRGAGVYGYTF. The chain links TRBV19 to TRBJ1-2; tentatively, D is TRBD1 (6 bases). The V end was cut by 7 bases, the J end by 4 bases, with 19 bases between. CDR3 size: 15 residues. Germline V gives CDR1 LNHDA, CDR2 SQIVND (reference sequence).

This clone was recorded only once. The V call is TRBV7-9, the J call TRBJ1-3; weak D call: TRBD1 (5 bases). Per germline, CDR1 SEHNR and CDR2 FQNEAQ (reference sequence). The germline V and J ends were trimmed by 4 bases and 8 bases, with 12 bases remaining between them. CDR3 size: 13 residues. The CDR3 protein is CASSSRQRDTIYF. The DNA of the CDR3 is TGTGCCAGCAGCTCAAGACAGAGGGACACCATATATTTT. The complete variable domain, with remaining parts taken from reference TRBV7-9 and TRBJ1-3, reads DTGVSQNPRHKITKRGQNVTFRCDPISEHNRLYWYRQTLGQGPEFLTYFQNEAQLEKSRLLSDRFSAERPKGSFSTLEIQRTEQGDSAMYLCASSSRQRDTIYFGEGSWLTVV.

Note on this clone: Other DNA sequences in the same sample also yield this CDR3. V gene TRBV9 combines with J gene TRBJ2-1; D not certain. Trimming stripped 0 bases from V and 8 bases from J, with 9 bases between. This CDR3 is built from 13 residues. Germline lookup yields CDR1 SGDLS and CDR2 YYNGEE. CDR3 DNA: TGTGCCAGCAGCGTAGCCCAACGGTATGAGCAGTTCTTC. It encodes CASSVAQRYEQFF.